This note documents a single T cell receptor beta chain sequence. Measured with immunoSEQ multiplex PCR; TCRdb has only the in-frame clones, and not every one. This sample has approximately 350,000 clones, with 85% to 90% found just once. Recovery meant two consecutive negative NP/OP PCR tests, professional clearance, or resolved symptoms. This entry belongs to a study of blood T cell repertoires in COVID-19. This CDR3 contains 16 residues. V gave up 6 bases and J gave up 4 bases; unmatched junction bases: 13. The germline V gene encodes CDR1 SNHLY and CDR2 FYNNEI. The chain employs TRBV2 and TRBJ1-2; 8 bases align to TRBD1. The receptor was derived from a man between 18 and 35 years old who had recovered from COVID-19. Material for sequencing was PBMCs or T cells enriched from blood (not recorded which). The CDR3 DNA follows: TGTGCCAGCAGGGACTGGACAGGGAGGACGTTCTATGGCTACACCTTC. It codes for CASRDWTGRTFYGYTF.